This T cell receptor beta chain derives from a study of blood T cells in healthy people across ages (dated by TCRdb to 2014 to 2015). Concerning the study at large: In model experiments, template switching captured about one uniquely barcoded TCR beta cDNA molecule for every two T cells. Using deep sequencing normalized with unique cDNA molecular identifiers, the study measured how TCR beta repertoire diversity changes with age. Donors were grouped into four age groups: young (average 16 years), middle-aged (roughly 38), aged (approximately 58) and long-lived (about 82). Using the same blood draw, the study looked at two additional independent replicas of 1 million unique cDNA reads for two donors, one aged 18 to 29 and the other aged 80 or older.

This clonotype has more than one count but fewer than ten. The clone's antigen remains unknown. Per-base quality was not reported, and no clone a single base away is much larger than it. Here is what the overall study found, with its caveats: Compared with the aged group, the long-lived group had more naive CD4+ T cells, fewer expanded clones and increased TCR diversity, a pattern suggesting age selection. There was a strong correlation between observed TCR beta diversity and the percentage of naive T cells measured by flow cytometry. Observed TCR beta diversity per million T cells fell roughly linearly with age, and a significant reduction was already apparent by age around 39. Since profiling was done on bulk unsorted PBMCs, naive and antigen-experienced compartments could not be conclusively compared. Estimates of total diversity from one million sequenced T cells were regarded as lower bounds and underestimates. Because the CMV infection status of the donors was unknown, age-related changes in expanded clonotypes may potentially have been confounded.

The donors were some 36 Caucasian individuals from Russia, aged roughly 6 to 100 years, who were systemically healthy. Each donor gave around 9.8 milliliters of peripheral blood, collected into EDTA-treated Vacutainer tubes. Ficoll-Paque density-gradient centrifugation was used to isolate PBMCs, with at least 7 million obtained per sample. Total RNA, at least 6 micrograms per sample, was extracted from PBMCs with Trizol reagent. The percentages of naive CD45RAhigh/CD27high T cells were determined by flow cytometry on a PBMC aliquot from every donor. Library prep was done by 5' RACE. These reads were obtained on an Illumina HiSeq 2500. A second 7 to 11 cycle PCR used a sample-barcoded 5' primer and a J-beta primer mix. A unique molecular identifier was introduced onto each TCR beta cDNA molecule by a template-switch 5' adaptor carrying 12 random nucleotides. Each sample yielded at least 3 million CDR3-containing paired-end reads. First-strand cDNA synthesis was performed from all RNA using the Mint cDNA synthesis kit, with priming by a TRBC-specific oligonucleotide. After uracil-DNA glycosylase treatment, a first 18-cycle PCR used universal primers M1SS and BC2_uni_R on all cDNA. On the authors' methods: Normalization of each sample was performed by random selection of 1 million high-quality reads, each carrying a distinct molecular identifier. Instead of being binned into consensus sequences, reads that shared molecular identifiers were thrown out. MiTCR, with a Q25 quality threshold and the strictest error-elimination algorithm, was used for CDR3 identification, clonotype clustering and error correction. A nonparametric unseen species model with Euler transformation was used to estimate lower-bound total TCR beta diversity. Using fastp at Q25 and MiXCR, TCRdb reprocessed the public reads and kept productive beta chains. Rows are combined by CDR3 protein, so each entry shows the most common genes and DNA. The V and J calls come from TCRdb's annotation, not from the publication. The sample contains around 1,000,000 distinct CDR3 sequences, almost 25% of them found a single time. Around 0.75% of the sample lies in the top ten.

The CDR3 starts with the cysteine, ends with the phenylalanine, and has 14 residues. Left in the record is the CDR3 DNA by itself, 42 bases read in frame from the first base. V is clipped by 1 base and J by 1 base, and the sequence between their germline boundaries is 6 bases long. CDR1 and CDR2 (SGHTA, FQGTGA) derive from the germline V gene. This same sample was also part of a study on T cells of mothers and their children. As that second paper reports: Donors were nine systemically healthy Caucasian individuals: three mothers and their six children. cDNA synthesis used all of the extracted RNA, with approximately 1.4 ug of RNA in each 15 ul reaction. Sample barcodes and 2-4 random nucleotides were added via the M1S primer in the second PCR. Over 10 million TCR beta CDR3 reads came from each mother, compared with 3.3 million or so reads from each child. Thymic selection shapes the output of TCR recombination in a similar way in related and unrelated pairs, and inherited differences have a minor effect. Related mother-child pairs always showed normalized repertoire overlap that was slightly higher than in unrelated mother-child pairs, though the difference was never significant. No persistent microchimeric T cell clones were detected, at a sensitivity of 80 to 100 clones per million clonotypes. To look for features that set related mother-child pairs apart from unrelated individuals, the researchers ran deep NGS to compare the TCR beta repertoires of mothers and children. The mean age was 40 +/- 4 years for the mothers and about 12 +/- 4 years for the children. Libraries were sequenced on Illumina HiSeq 2000 with 100+100 nt paired-end reads after adapter ligation with NEBNext reagents. To prevent cross-contamination, the mother and child libraries were prepared a month apart and were sequenced in separate runs. Between about 500,000 and 2,100,000 distinct TCR beta clonotypes were identified per donor. Naive TCR beta clonotypes were estimated from low-frequency clonotypes matched to each donor's FACS-determined naive share, without sorting.

The sequenced material came from blood. This TCR was recovered from a girl aged 2-9 years in good health. The V and J segments used are TRBV7-3 and TRBJ2-3, with the D segment identity uncertain. The CDR3 is CASSLSAGTDTQYF. The DNA sequence is TGTGCCAGCAGCTTAAGCGCCGGCACAGATACGCAGTATTTT. Reference TRBV7-3 and TRBJ2-3 proteins supply the regions before and after the CDR3; the full variable domain is: GAGVSQTPSNKVTEKGKYVELRCDPISGHTALYWYRQSLGQGPEFLIYFQGTGAADDSGLPNDRFFAVRPEGSVSTLKIQRTERGDSAVYLCASSLSAGTDTQYFGPGTRLTVL.